This T cell receptor (beta chain) was found in a study of response to subunit inactivated influenza vaccine. Study results and caveats: T cells newly recruited by each seasonal influenza vaccination are few, the authors suggested.

TCRdb processed the RT-PCR reads anew with MiXCR; each CDR3 protein has one entry. The data show around 760,000 distinct CDR3 sequences, approximately 15% seen once. Details on this clonotype: Its antigen remains unidentified.

The germline CDR1 and CDR2 sequences are MNHEY and SMNVEV (reference sequence). V was clipped by 5 bases and J by 6 bases; unmatched bases: 10. The CDR3 has 15 amino acids. The chain is built from TRBV27 and TRBJ2-7, with TRBD1 identical over 10 bases. This receptor was obtained from a man over 45 who received an inactivated influenza vaccine. The starting material was PBMCs from blood, obtained around 14 days before vaccination. CDR3 sequence: CASSPSGQGTGEQYF. The DNA for the CDR3 is TGTGCCAGCAGTCCCTCGGGACAGGGGACGGGCGAGCAGTACTTC.